This T cell receptor (beta chain) was identified during a study of cytomegalovirus exposure and HLA in healthy donors. The PCR used 60 Vbeta and 13 Jbeta primers. Libraries were prepared by immunoSEQ multiplex PCR; TCRdb keeps only in-frame clonotypes and omits some of them. This table has 150,000 to 200,000 clones, around three quarters appearing once. The CDR3 is made up of 15 amino acids. Germline-derived CDR1 and CDR2 are GTSNPN and SVGIG (reference sequence). V shed 3 bases and J 3 bases; nucleotides not matched to a gene: 8. Comment on this clone: The antigen is not known.

Study outcomes and limitations: Cytomegalovirus association was listed for 150 or so TCR beta chains. Presence/absence analyses treated sequencing depth as roughly uniform across donors. Later analysis suggested most CMV-associated TCR beta chains were HLA-restricted. Later on, an analysis found that several of the most significant clusters appeared to be linked to common viral pathogens, which included parvovirus B19.

The V gene is TRBV30, the J gene TRBJ1-3; 7 bases fit TRBD1. The sample taken for sequencing was PBMCs. The receptor was isolated from a middle-aged woman in good health and CMV-seronegative. This chain's CDR3 is CAWSATGAIGNTIYF. The DNA for the CDR3 is TGTGCCTGGAGCGCAACAGGGGCTATTGGAAACACCATATATTTT.